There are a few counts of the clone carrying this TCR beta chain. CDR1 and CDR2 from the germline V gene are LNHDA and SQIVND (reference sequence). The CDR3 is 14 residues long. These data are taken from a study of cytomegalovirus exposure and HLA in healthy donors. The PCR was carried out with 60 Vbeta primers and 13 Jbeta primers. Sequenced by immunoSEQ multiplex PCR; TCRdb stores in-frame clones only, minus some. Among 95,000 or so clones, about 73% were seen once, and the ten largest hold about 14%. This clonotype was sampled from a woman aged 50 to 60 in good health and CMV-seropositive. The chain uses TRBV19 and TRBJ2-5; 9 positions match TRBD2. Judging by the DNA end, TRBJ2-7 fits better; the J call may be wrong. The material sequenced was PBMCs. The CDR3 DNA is TGTGCCAGTAGTTCTGGGACTAGCCCCTACGAGCAGTACTTC. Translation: CASSSGTSPYEQYF.